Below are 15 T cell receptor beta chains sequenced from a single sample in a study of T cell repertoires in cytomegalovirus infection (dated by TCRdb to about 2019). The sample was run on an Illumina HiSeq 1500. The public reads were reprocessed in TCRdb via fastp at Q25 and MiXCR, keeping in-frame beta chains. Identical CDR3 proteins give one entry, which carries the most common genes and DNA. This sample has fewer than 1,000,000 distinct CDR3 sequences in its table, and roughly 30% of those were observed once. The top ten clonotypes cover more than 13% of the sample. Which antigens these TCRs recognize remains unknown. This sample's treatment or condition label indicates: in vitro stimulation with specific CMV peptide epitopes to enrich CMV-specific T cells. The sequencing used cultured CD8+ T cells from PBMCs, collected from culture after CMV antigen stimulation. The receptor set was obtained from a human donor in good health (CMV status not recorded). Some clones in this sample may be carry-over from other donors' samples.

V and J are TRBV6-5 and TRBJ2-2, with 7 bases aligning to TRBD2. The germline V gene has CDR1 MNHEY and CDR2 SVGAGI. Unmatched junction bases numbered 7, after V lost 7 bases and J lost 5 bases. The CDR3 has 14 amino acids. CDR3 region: CASNSWRGTGELFF. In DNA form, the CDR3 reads TGTGCCAGCAACTCATGGCGGGGGACCGGGGAGCTGTTTTTT.

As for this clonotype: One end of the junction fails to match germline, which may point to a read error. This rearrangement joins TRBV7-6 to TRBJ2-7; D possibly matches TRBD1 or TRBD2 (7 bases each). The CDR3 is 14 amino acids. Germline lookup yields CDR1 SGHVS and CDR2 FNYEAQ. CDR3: CASSGRGPSHEQYF. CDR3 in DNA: TGTGCCAGCAGCGGGAGGGGGCCCTCCCACGAGCAGTACTTC.

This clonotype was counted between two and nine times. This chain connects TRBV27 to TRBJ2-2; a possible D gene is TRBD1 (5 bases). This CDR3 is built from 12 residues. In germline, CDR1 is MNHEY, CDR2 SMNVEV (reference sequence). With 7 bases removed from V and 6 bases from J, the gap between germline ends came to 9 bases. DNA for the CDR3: TGTGCCAGCAAGGGCAGGGCCGGGGAGCTGTTTTTT. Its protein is CASKGRAGELFF.

For the CDR3, the DNA is TGTGCCAGCAGCTCCCTAACAGGCTTCGGGGAGCTGTTTTTT. The encoded protein is CASSSLTGFGELFF. The chain couples TRBV7-9 to TRBJ2-2, with D maybe TRBD1 (5 bases). The CDR3 loop spans 14 amino acids. V lost 4 bases and J 7 bases, leaving 13 bases between the germline ends. From germline, CDR1 is SEHNR and CDR2 FQNEAQ (reference sequence).

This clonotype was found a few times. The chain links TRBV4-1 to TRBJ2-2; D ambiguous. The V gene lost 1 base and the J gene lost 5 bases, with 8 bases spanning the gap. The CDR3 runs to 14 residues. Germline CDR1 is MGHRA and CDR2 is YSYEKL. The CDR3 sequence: CASSQGLATGELFF. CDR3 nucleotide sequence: TGCGCCAGCAGCCAAGGTCTGGCAACCGGGGAGCTGTTTTTT.

The CDR3 is CASSPPGTTDPGAFF. DNA of the CDR3: TGTGCCAGCAGCCCCCCCGGGACAACAGATCCTGGGGCTTTCTTT. The chain recombines TRBV5-6 with TRBJ1-1; tentatively, D is TRBD1 (6 bases). Per germline, CDR1 SGHDT and CDR2 YYEEEE. This CDR3 has 15 amino acids. Trimming removed 4 bases at V and 11 bases at J, with 24 bases between.

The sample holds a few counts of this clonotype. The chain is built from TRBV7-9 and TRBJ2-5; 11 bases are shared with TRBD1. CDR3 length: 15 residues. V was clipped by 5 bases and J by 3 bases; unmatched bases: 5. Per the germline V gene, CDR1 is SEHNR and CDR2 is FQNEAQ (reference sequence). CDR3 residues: CASSPGTGGEETQYF. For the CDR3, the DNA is TGTGCCAGCAGCCCCGGGACAGGGGGTGAAGAGACCCAGTACTTC.

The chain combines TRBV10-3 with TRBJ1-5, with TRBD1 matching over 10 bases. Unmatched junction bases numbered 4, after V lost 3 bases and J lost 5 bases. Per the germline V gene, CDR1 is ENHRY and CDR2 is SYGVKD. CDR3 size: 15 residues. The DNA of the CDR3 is TGTGCCATCAGTGAAGGGACAGGGGTCTATCAGCCCCAGCATTTT. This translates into CAISEGTGVYQPQHF.

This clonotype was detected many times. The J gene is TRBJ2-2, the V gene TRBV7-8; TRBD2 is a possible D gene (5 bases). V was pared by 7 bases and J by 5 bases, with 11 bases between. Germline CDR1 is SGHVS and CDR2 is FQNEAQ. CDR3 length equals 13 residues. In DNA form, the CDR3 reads TGTGCCAGCAACCACGGGATTACCGGGGAGCTGTTTTTT. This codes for CASNHGITGELFF.

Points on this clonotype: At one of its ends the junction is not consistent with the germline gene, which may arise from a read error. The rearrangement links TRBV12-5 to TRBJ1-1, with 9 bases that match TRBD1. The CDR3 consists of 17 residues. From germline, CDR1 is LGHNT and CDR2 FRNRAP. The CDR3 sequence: CASDLVLLTGGNTEAFF. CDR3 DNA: TGTGCTAGTGATTTGGTACTCCTGACAGGGGGGAACACTGAAGCTTTCTTT.

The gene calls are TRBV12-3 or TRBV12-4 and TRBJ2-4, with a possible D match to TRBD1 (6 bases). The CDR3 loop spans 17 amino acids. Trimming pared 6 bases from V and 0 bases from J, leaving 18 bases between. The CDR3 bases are TGTGCCAGCAGCTCACCCCGGGACACCTTAGCCAAAAACATTCAGTACTTC. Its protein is CASSSPRDTLAKNIQYF.

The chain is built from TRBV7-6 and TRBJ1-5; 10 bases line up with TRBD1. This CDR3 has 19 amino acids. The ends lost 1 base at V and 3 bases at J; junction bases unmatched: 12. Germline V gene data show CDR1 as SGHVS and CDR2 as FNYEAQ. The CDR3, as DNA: TGTGCCAGCAGCTTAGGAGGGGGCCGGGACAGGGGAATCAATCAGCCCCAGCATTTT. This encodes CASSLGGGRDRGINQPQHF.

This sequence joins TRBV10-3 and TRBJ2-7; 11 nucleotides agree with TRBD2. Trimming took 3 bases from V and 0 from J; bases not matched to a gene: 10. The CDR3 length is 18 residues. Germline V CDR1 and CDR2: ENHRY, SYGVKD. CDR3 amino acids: CAISEGLAGGYSSYEQYV. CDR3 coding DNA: TGTGCCATCAGTGAAGGTCTAGCGGGGGGCTACAGCTCCTACGAGCAGTACGTC.

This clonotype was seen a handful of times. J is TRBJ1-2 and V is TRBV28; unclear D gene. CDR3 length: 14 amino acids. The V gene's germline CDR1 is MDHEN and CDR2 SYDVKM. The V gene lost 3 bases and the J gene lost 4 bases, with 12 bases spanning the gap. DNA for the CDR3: TGTGCCAGCAGTTTCCCTTTCAGGACCTATGGCTACACCTTC. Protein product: CASSFPFRTYGYTF.

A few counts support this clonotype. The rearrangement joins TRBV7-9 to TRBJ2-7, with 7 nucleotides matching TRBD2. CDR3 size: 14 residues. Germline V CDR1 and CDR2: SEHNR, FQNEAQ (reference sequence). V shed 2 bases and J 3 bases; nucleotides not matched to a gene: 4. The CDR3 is CASSLSLADYEQYF. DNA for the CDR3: TGTGCCAGCAGCTTAAGCCTAGCGGACTACGAGCAGTACTTC.